The 24 T cell receptor beta chains below come from one sample, sequenced in a study of molecular identifiers for immune sequencing clone quantification. TCRdb reanalysed the PCR reads using MiXCR and keeps one entry per CDR3 protein. The data show about half a million distinct CDR3 sequences, with around 23% seen just once and about 0.75% held by the top ten. The material sequenced was naive CD8+ T cells from blood, with Jurkat cell RNA spiked in. Subset described: FACS-sorted CD8+CD4-CCR7+CD45RA+ naive T cells. These receptor sequences come from a human donor in good health. Some libraries in this study had Jurkat cell RNA spiked in.

This clonotype was picked up a small number of times. The chain recombines TRBV19 with TRBJ2-1; TRBD1 aligns across 10 bases. The CDR3 totals 14 residues. Germline V gene data show CDR1 as LNHDA and CDR2 as SQIVND (reference sequence). J gave up 1 base and V 7 bases, and 1 base lay outside the gene matches. CDR3 DNA sequence: TGTGCCAGTAAGGGACAGGGGTCCTACAATGAGCAGTTCTTC. Residues: CASKGQGSYNEQFF. Variable domain in full (rest from reference TRBV19 and TRBJ2-1): DGGITQSPKYLFRKEGQNVTLSCEQNLNHDAMYWYRQDPGQGLRLIYYSQIVNDFQKGDIAEGYSVSREKKESFPLTVTSAQKNPTAFYLCASKGQGSYNEQFFGPGTRLTVL.

V and J are TRBV7-2 and TRBJ1-6, with 8 positions matching TRBD1. Germline V gene sequence: CDR1 SGHTA, CDR2 FQGNSA. The CDR3 extends over 18 amino acids. V lost 1 base to trimming and J lost 5 bases; unmatched junction nucleotides: 10. CDR3 coding DNA: TGTGCCAGCAGCTTAGACCCACTTTCGACAGGGGATAATTCACCCCTCCACTTT. The encoded protein is CASSLDPLSTGDNSPLHF.

This clonotype has more than one count but fewer than ten. The chain links TRBV6-5 to TRBJ2-7; D unclear. This CDR3 is 16 amino acids long. The germline V gene has CDR1 MNHEY and CDR2 SVGAGI. V lost 7 bases, J lost 1 base, and 20 bases lay in between. CDR3 residues: CASKPSWDFPSYEQYF. The CDR3 bases are TGTGCCAGCAAACCGAGTTGGGATTTCCCATCCTACGAGCAGTACTTC.

This chain uses TRBV5-6 with TRBJ2-2, with TRBD1 matching 7 bases. Per the germline V gene, CDR1 is SGHDT and CDR2 is YYEEEE. V was pared by 1 base and J by 0 bases, with 6 bases of the junction left unmatched. The length of the CDR3 is 17 residues. The CDR3 loop is CASSLLWDSANTGELFF. CDR3 in DNA: TGTGCCAGCAGCTTGCTCTGGGACAGCGCGAACACCGGGGAGCTGTTTTTT.

The rearrangement links TRBV20-1 to TRBJ1-6; D ambiguous. This CDR3 is built from 16 residues. Germline lookup yields CDR1 DFQATT and CDR2 SNEGSKA (reference sequence). V was trimmed by 0 bases and J by 2 bases, leaving 11 bases between them. The CDR3, as DNA: TGCAGTGCTAGAGATCCCCAGGCGACCTATAATTCACCCCTCCACTTT. Encoded protein: CSARDPQATYNSPLHF.

With regard to this clonotype: A read error may be the cause here, since a much bigger clone is one base away. The gene calls are TRBV6-5 and TRBJ2-1; no clear D. Trimming pared 5 bases from V and 8 bases from J, leaving 19 bases between. This CDR3 has 15 residues. CDR1 is MNHEY, CDR2 SVGAGI, per germline. The CDR3 DNA reads TGTGCCAGCAGTCACTTTGGCTCCCCTGGGGATGAGCAGTTCTTC. Amino acid sequence: CASSHFGSPGDEQFF.

The chain employs TRBV27 and TRBJ2-1; TRBD2 might be the D (5 bases). CDR3 length: 18 residues. Germline loops: CDR1 MNHEY, CDR2 SMNVEV (reference sequence). Between the trimmed V and J ends, which lost 0 bases and 2 bases, there was a span of 17 bases. For the CDR3, the DNA is TGTGCCAGCAGTTTATCCGGCCCACTAGTACCCCCCTACAATGAGCAGTTCTTC. Amino acids: CASSLSGPLVPPYNEQFF.

The chain links TRBV19 to TRBJ2-7; 8 bases align to TRBD2. CDR3 length: 14 amino acids. Germline trimming cut 7 bases from V and 7 bases from J; bases unmatched to any gene: 12. Germline V gives CDR1 LNHDA, CDR2 SQIVND (reference sequence). The CDR3 reads CASTMGLAGQEQYF. CDR3 nucleotides: TGTGCCAGTACCATGGGGCTAGCGGGTCAAGAGCAGTACTTC. The complete variable domain, with remaining parts taken from reference TRBV19 and TRBJ2-7, reads DGGITQSPKYLFRKEGQNVTLSCEQNLNHDAMYWYRQDPGQGLRLIYYSQIVNDFQKGDIAEGYSVSREKKESFPLTVTSAQKNPTAFYLCASTMGLAGQEQYFGPGTRLTVT.

The V gene is TRBV19, the J gene TRBJ2-7, with 11 bases that match TRBD1. Per germline, CDR1 LNHDA and CDR2 SQIVND (reference sequence). This CDR3 is 16 amino acids long. The J segment lost 4 bases and the V segment lost 0 bases, leaving 5 bases of the junction unmatched. CDR3 nucleotide sequence: TGTGCCAGTAGTATAGATTTAGGACAGGGGGCGTACGAGCAGTACTTC. Encoded protein: CASSIDLGQGAYEQYF.

This clonotype was recorded a few times. Relative to the germline gene, one junction end is altered; a read error may explain this. V and J are TRBV27 and TRBJ2-7; D unresolved. The CDR3 contains 13 residues. From germline, CDR1 is MNHEY and CDR2 SMNVEV (reference sequence). In DNA, the CDR3 is TGTGCCAGCAGTCCCCCGGGTTCGTACGGGCAGTACTTC. Its protein product is CASSPPGSYGQYF.

Details on this clonotype: A read error may account for a junction end that differs from germline. The chain uses TRBV13 and TRBJ2-2; 9 nucleotides align to TRBD1. Per germline, CDR1 PRHDT and CDR2 FYEKMQ (reference sequence). The CDR3 is made up of 15 amino acids. The CDR3 coding sequence is TGTGCCAGCAGCTCCGGGACAGGGTTGGACGGGGAGCTGCTTTTT. It codes for CASSSGTGLDGELLF.

This clonotype came up a few times. The chain carries TRBV6-5 and TRBJ2-1; 8 bases agree with TRBD2. V shed 2 bases and J 6 bases; nucleotides not matched to a gene: 6. Germline V gives CDR1 MNHEY, CDR2 SVGAGI. This CDR3 has 15 residues. The CDR3 nucleotides are TGTGCCAGCAGTTACGGAGCGGGGGCACTCAATGAGCAGTTCTTC. This encodes CASSYGAGALNEQFF.

A note on this clonotype: It may be a read error: a sequence one base away is much more abundant. The J gene is TRBJ1-1, the V gene TRBV6-5, with D hard to call. Per the germline V gene, CDR1 is MNHEY and CDR2 is SVGAGI. This CDR3 spans 14 amino acids. The CDR3 sequence is CTSSPGLGNTEAFF. The CDR3, as DNA: TGTACCAGCAGTCCCGGTTTAGGGAACACTGAAGCTTTCTTT.

The rearrangement links TRBV14 to TRBJ2-3; tentative D call: TRBD1 (6 bases). V was clipped by 0 bases and J by 3 bases, with 10 bases between them. CDR3 size: 15 residues. The germline CDR1 and CDR2 sequences are SGHDN and FVKESK. CDR3 protein: CASSQDVTGTDTQYF. CDR3 nucleotide sequence: TGTGCCAGCAGCCAAGACGTTACAGGGACAGATACGCAGTATTTT.

The V gene is TRBV28, the J gene TRBJ1-1, with D unclear. CDR3 size: 14 residues. Trimming removed 6 bases from V and 1 base from J, with 12 bases in between. From germline, CDR1 is MDHEN and CDR2 SYDVKM. The CDR3 DNA reads TGTGCCAGCAGCAAACGCGTAGGGAACACTGAAGCTTTCTTT. Amino acids: CASSKRVGNTEAFF.

As concerns this clonotype: This could be a read error, since a much larger clone is one nucleotide away. The CDR3 ends on some other residue instead of the conserved phenylalanine or tryptophan, so this is likely a read error. The J gene is TRBJ2-3, the V gene TRBV10-3; TRBD2 agrees at 9 bases. The ends lost 8 bases at V and 0 bases at J; junction bases unmatched: 3. Germline V CDR1 and CDR2: ENHRY, SYGVKD. The CDR3 loop spans 14 amino acids. The chain's CDR3 is CAIPLAGSTDTQYS. CDR3 in DNA: TGTGCCATCCCGCTAGCGGGGAGCACAGATACGCAGTATTCT.

This clonotype was observed a few times. The chain links TRBV29-1 to TRBJ1-2; 9 bases agree with TRBD1. The length of the CDR3 is 15 residues. Germline V lookup: CDR1 SQVTM, CDR2 ANQGSEA. With 7 bases clipped from V and 6 bases from J, the junction kept 15 bases outside the gene matches. CDR3: CSAGGQGDYPHGYTF. CDR3 in DNA: TGCAGCGCAGGGGGACAGGGCGATTATCCTCATGGCTACACCTTC.

This clonotype occurred a few times. The gene calls are TRBV28 and TRBJ2-1, with 7 positions matching TRBD1. In germline, CDR1 is MDHEN, CDR2 SYDVKM. The CDR3 is 15 residues long. The V and J ends lost 8 bases and 0 bases, in that order; junction bases with no gene match: 7. CDR3 nucleotides: TGTGCCAGCGGCTCACAGGGGCCCTCCTACAATGAGCAGTTCTTC. Protein: CASGSQGPSYNEQFF.

This clonotype was seen many times. The J gene is TRBJ2-5, the V gene TRBV7-9, with D tentatively TRBD1 (6 bases). The V and J ends lost 4 bases and 2 bases respectively, with 14 bases between them. The CDR3 covers 15 residues. Germline values: CDR1 SEHNR, CDR2 FQNEAQ (reference sequence). The CDR3 reads CASSSRLGQQETQYF. CDR3 nucleotide sequence: TGTGCCAGCAGCTCTCGTCTTGGACAGCAAGAGACCCAGTACTTC. Using reference TRBV7-9 and TRBJ2-5 for the parts outside the CDR3, the full variable domain is DTGVSQNPRHKITKRGQNVTFRCDPISEHNRLYWYRQTLGQGPEFLTYFQNEAQLEKSRLLSDRFSAERPKGSFSTLEIQRTEQGDSAMYLCASSSRLGQQETQYFGPGTRLLVL.

The table lists this clonotype with a few counts. The rearrangement joins TRBV7-9 to TRBJ2-7; D gene ambiguous. With 5 bases removed from V and 1 base from J, the gap between germline ends came to 15 bases. Germline lookup yields CDR1 SEHNR and CDR2 FQNEAQ (reference sequence). This CDR3 spans 15 amino acids. DNA of the CDR3: TGTGCCAGCAGCCCGTTTTCGGGTCCGTCCTACGAGCAGTACTTC. It specifies CASSPFSGPSYEQYF.

The chain employs TRBV30 and TRBJ1-5, with D hard to call. Between the trimmed V and J ends, which lost 0 bases and 2 bases, there was a span of 8 bases. CDR1 GTSNPN and CDR2 SVGIG come from the germline V gene (reference sequence). The CDR3 totals 14 residues. The CDR3 DNA sequence: TGTGCCTGGAGTGTAGGGCCGGGCAATCAGCCCCAGCATTTT. Translated, it gives CAWSVGPGNQPQHF. Using reference TRBV30 and TRBJ1-5 for the parts outside the CDR3, the full variable domain is SQTIHQWPATLVQPVGSPLSLECTVEGTSNPNLYWYRQAAGRGLQLLFYSVGIGQISSEVPQNLSASRPQDRQFILSSKKLLLSDSGFYLCAWSVGPGNQPQHFGDGTRLSIL.

This chain links TRBV24-1 with TRBJ2-1; tentative D call: TRBD2 (6 bases). V lost 4 bases, J lost 12 bases, and 9 bases lay in between. Germline CDR1 is KGHDR and CDR2 is SFDVKD. The CDR3 covers 11 residues. DNA for the CDR3: TGTGCCACCAGTGAGACGGGGGTGCAGTTCTTC. Its translation is CATSETGVQFF.

CDR3: CANPQGWTEAFF. For the CDR3, the DNA is TGTGCCAATCCGCAGGGATGGACTGAAGCTTTCTTT. This chain joins TRBV24-1 and TRBJ1-1; weak D call: TRBD1 (5 bases). V dropped 11 bases and J dropped 5 bases, with 14 bases sitting between them. The CDR3 consists of 12 residues. From germline, CDR1 is KGHDR and CDR2 SFDVKD.

V and J are TRBV20-1 and TRBJ1-1; D is unclear. V gave up 4 bases and J gave up 5 bases, with 8 bases separating them. This CDR3 is 11 amino acids long. Germline assignment: CDR1 DFQATT and CDR2 SNEGSKA (reference sequence). The CDR3: CSAKLITEAFF. The CDR3 region has the DNA TGCAGTGCTAAATTAATTACTGAAGCTTTCTTT.